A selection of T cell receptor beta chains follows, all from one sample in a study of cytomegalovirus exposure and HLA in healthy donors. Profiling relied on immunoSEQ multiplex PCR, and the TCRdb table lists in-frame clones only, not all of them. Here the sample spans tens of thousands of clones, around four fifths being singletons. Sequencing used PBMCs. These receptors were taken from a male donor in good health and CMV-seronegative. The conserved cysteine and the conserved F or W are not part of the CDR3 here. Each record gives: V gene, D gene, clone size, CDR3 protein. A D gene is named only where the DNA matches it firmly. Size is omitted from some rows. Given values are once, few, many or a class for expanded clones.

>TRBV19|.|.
ASSPQDNGELF
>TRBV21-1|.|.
ASSAPVCGYT
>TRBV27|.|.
ASSLSGHGNYGYT
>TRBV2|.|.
ASSVNGRNTEAF
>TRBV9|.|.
ASSVGSYTGELF
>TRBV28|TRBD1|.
ASSPGQTNTGELF
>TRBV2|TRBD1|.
ASGQGVEWAF
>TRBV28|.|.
ASSLFDRSMNTEAF
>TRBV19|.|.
ASSIGLSGANVLT
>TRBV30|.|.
AWSVNLFNTEAF
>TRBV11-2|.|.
ASSPTGFGHTEAF
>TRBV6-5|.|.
ASPLQGATYGYT
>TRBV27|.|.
ASTGYVNTGELF
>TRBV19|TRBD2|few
ASSILLAGVKEQF
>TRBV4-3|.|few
ASSQGLAKNIQY
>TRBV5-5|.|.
ASIPKGAVLH
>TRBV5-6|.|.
ASSRNSPLH
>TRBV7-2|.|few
ASSSLGVAETQY
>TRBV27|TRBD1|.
ASSSPDRYTEAF
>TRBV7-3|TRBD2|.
ASSSIAGGTDTQY
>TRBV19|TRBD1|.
ASSPPGTGVTGELF
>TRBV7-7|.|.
ASSLGFNQPQH
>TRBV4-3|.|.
ASSQDLGSSYEQY
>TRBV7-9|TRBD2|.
ASSPLGLGADEQY
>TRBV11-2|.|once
ASKRIDSGANGLT
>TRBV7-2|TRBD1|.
ASSSRQGAGGYT
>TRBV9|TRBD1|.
ASSPRDSRDTQY
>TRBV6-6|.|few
ASSSQGEQY
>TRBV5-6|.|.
ASSLNRDSNQPQH
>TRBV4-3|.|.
ASSHQNYEQY
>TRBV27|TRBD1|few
ASSARTGLGYGYT
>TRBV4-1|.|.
ASSQDWRGPPDTQY
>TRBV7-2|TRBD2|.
ASSNTGGASY
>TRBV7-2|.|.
ASSAYNEQF
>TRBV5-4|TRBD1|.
ASSLNDRGLIYNSPLH
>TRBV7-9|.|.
ASSSPGAGSYNEQF
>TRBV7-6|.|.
ASSSLPTQETQY
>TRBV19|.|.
ASSTRTAEQF
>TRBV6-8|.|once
ASSYPHPHRDQPQH